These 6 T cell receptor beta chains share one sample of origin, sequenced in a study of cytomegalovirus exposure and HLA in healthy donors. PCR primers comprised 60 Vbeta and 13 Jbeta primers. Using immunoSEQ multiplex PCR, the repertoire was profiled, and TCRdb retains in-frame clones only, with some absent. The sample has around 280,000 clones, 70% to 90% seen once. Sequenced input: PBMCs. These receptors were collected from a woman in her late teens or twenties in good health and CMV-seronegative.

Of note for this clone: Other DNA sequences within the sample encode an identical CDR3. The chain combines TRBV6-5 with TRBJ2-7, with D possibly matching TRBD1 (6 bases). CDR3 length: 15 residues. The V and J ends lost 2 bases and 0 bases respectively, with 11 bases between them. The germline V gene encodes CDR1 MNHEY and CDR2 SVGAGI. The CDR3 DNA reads TGTGCCAGCAGTTACGGGGGCGCAGGCTCCTACGAGCAGTACTTC. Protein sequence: CASSYGGAGSYEQYF.

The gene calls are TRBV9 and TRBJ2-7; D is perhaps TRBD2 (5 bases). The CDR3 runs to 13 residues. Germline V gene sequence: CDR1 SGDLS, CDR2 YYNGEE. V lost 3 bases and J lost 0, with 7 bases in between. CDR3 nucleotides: TGTGCCAGCAGCGACGGGAACTCCTACGAGCAGTACTTC. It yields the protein CASSDGNSYEQYF.

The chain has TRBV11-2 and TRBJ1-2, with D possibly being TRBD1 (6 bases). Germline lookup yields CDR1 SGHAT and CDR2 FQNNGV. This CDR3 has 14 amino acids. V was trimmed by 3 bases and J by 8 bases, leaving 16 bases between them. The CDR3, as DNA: TGTGCCAGCAGCTTCGCAGGGGCCGGGAGGGGCTACACCTTC. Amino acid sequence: CASSFAGAGRGYTF.

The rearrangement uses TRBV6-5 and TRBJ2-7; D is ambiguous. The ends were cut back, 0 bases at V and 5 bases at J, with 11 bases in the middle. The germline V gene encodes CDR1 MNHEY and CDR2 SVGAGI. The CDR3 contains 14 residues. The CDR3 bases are TGTGCCAGCAGTTACTCGACTGGAGCCGACGAGCAGTACTTC. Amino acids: CASSYSTGADEQYF.

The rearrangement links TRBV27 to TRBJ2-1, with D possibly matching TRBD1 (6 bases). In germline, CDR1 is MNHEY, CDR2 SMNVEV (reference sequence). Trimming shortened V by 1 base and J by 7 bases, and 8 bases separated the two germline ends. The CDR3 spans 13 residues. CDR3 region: CASSLFRGNEQFF. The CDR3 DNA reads TGTGCCAGCAGTTTATTTAGGGGGAATGAGCAGTTCTTC.

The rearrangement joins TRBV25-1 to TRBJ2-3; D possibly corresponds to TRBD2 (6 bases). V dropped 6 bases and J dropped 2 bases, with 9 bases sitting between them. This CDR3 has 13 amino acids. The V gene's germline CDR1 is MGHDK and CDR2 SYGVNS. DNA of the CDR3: TGTGCCAGCAGGGACTACTCCACAGATACGCAGTATTTT. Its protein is CASRDYSTDTQYF.